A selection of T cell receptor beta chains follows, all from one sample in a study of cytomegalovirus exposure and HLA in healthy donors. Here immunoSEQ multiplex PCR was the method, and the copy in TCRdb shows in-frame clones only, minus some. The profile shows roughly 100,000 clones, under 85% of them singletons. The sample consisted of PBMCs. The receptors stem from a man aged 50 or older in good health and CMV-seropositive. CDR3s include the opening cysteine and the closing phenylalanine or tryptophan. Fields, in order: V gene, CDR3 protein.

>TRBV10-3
CASGSSPAKNIQYF
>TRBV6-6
CASTPQGGYSTDTQYF
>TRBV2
CASSGPPSAGGRDTQYF
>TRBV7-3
CASSAQGGGANVLTF
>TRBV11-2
CASSLRTRAGGLGEQYF
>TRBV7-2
CASSEDSYGYTF
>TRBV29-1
CSIRLGVTQYF
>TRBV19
CASTGDTSNTEAFF
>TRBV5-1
CASSIQGDEQFF
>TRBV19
CASSIGNRPPNEKLFF
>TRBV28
CASSRAGRTDTQYF
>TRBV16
CASSQSDRGEQYF
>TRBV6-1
CASSLLAGGTDTQYF
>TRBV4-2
CASSQAGRDGQPQHF
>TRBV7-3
CASSSNRNTGELFF
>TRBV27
CASRLLAGGLYEQYF
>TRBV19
CASSSALTRQETQYF
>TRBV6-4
CASSLAGEPTDTQYF
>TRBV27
CASSLRPTGSNQPQHF
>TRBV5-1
CASSLAFGTSNEQFF
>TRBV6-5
CASSYSTSGSTGELFF
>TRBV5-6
CASSLDVGTGDEKLFF
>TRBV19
CASLSGAGEQYF
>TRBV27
CASSPPSGRAYNEQFF
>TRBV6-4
CASSPTTGSYEQYF
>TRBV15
CATSRQIRGLNTEAFF
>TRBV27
CASRRLAESSYEQYF
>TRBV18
CASSQRGQGITSTRVQYF
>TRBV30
CAWSNPSIGVDEQFF
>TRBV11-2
CASTWAETQYF
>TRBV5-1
CASSLGPEATYEQYF
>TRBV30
CACQEARSGQPQHF
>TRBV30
CAFLEEETQYF
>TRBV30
CAWTGSTDTQYF
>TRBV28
CASSSPGSHQPQHF
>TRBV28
CASSDPGQFEEQFF
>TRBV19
CASSIGAQQPQHF
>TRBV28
CASSLRAREQYF
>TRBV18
CASSPRFPQGGANVLTF
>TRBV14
CASSQENTPNTEAFF
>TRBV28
CASSSYTRDRGSETQYF